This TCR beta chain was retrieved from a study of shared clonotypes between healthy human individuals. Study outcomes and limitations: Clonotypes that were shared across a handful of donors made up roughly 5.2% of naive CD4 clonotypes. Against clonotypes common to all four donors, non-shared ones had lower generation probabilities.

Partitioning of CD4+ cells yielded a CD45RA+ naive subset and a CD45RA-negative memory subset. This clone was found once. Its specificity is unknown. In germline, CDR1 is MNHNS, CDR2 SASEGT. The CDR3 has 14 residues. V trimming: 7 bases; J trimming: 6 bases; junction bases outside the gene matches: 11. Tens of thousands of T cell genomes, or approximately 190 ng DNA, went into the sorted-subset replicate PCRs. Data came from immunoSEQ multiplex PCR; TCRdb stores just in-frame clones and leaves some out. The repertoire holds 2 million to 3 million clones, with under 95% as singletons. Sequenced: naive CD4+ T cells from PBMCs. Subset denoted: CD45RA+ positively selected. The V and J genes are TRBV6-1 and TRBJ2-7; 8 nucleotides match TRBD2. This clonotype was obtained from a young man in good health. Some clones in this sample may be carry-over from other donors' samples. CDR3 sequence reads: CASTPGSGSGEQYF. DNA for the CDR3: TGTGCCAGCACACCGGGGAGCGGGAGTGGCGAGCAGTACTTC.